This T cell receptor beta chain was identified in a study of T cells after yellow fever vaccination. About the study: Any fraction with a low cell number was prepared using SMART-Seq v4 Ultra Low Input. Whole-study findings and limits: Most primary-vaccination clones reappeared after the booster (approximately 97% CD4, about 90% CD8).

This clonotype has more than one count but fewer than ten. No antigen is known for it. Germline CDR1 SGHVS, CDR2 FNYEAQ. This CDR3 contains 20 residues. V shed 3 bases and J shed 4 bases, with 30 bases lying between them. As TCR cDNA was made by 5'RACE template switching, a universal primer site and UMIs were added. Using its own MiXCR run on the 5' RACE reads, TCRdb lists one record per CDR3 protein. In the table there are approximately 330,000 distinct CDR3 sequences, approximately 4% of which are singletons. The chain is built from TRBV7-6 and TRBJ2-5, with D possibly matching TRBD2 (6 bases). This clonotype was sampled from a man between 18 and 29 years old who received the YFV17D yellow fever vaccine. The sample in question was PBMCs, obtained 5 days after the yellow fever booster vaccination. CDR3 nucleotide sequence: TGTGCCAGCAGCTTTCTTCTAGTGGAGGGCGCGGAAGGGAGTAGAGAGACCCAGTACTTC. This translates into CASSFLLVEGAEGSRETQYF.